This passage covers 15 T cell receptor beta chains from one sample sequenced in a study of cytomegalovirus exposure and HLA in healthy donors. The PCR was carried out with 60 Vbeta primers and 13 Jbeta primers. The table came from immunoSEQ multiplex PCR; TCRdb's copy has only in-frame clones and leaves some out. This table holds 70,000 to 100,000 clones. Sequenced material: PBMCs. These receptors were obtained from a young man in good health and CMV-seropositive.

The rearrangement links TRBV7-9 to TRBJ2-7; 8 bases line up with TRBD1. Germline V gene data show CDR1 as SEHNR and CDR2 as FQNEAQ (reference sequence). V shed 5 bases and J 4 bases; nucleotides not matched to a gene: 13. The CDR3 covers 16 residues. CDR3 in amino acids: CASSGAVGQVTYEQYF. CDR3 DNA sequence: TGTGCCAGCAGCGGGGCCGTGGGACAGGTGACTTACGAGCAGTACTTC.

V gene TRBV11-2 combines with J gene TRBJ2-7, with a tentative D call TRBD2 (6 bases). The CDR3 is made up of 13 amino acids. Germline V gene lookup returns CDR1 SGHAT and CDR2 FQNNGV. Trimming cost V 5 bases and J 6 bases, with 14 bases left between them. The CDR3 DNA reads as TGTGCCAGCAGCACGACATTAGCGGCCGAGCAGTACTTC. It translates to CASSTTLAAEQYF. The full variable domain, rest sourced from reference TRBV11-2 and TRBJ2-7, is EAGVAQSPRYKIIEKRQSVAFWCNPISGHATLYWYQQILGQGPKLLIQFQNNGVVDDSQLPKDRFSAERLKGVDSTLKIQPAKLEDSAVYLCASSTTLAAEQYFGPGTRLTVT.

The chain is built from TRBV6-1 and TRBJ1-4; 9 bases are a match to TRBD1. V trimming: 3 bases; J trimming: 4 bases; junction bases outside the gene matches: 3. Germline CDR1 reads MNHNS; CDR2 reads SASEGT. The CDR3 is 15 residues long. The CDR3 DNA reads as TGTGCCAGCAGTGACCAGGGACAGGGTAATGAAAAACTGTTTTTT. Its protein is CASSDQGQGNEKLFF.

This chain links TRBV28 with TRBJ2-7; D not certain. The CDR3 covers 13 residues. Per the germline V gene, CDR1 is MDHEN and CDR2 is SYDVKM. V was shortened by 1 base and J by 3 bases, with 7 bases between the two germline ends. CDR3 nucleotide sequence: TGTGCCAGCAGTTTATTTTCTCTCTACGAGCAGTACTTC. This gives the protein CASSLFSLYEQYF.

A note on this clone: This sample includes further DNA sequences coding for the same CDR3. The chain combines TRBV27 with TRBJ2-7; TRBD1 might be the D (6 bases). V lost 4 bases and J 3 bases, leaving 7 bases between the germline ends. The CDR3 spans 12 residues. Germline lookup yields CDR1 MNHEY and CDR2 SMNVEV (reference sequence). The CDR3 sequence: CASSSTGYEQYF. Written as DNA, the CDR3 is TGTGCCAGCAGTTCGACAGGCTACGAGCAGTACTTC.

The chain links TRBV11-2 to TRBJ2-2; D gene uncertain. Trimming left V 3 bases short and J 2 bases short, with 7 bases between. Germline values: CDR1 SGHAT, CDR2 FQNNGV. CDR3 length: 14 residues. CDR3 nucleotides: TGTGCCAGCAGCTTCGCGGTCAACACCGGGGAGCTGTTTTTT. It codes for CASSFAVNTGELFF.

Written as DNA, the CDR3 is TGTGCCAGTAGTCAAGGTGGGGACTCCCCTTACTTC. It encodes CASSQGGDSPYF. The J gene is TRBJ2-5, the V gene TRBV19; a possible D gene is TRBD2 (6 bases). Germline CDR1 LNHDA, CDR2 SQIVND (reference sequence). CDR3 length: 12 amino acids. V lost 5 bases, J lost 14 bases, and 18 bases lay in between.

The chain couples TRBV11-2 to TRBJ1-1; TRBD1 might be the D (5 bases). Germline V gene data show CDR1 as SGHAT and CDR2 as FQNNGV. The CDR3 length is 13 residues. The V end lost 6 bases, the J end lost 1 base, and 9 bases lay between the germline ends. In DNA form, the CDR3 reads TGTGCCAGCAGTAACCAGGGGAACACTGAAGCTTTCTTT. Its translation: CASSNQGNTEAFF.

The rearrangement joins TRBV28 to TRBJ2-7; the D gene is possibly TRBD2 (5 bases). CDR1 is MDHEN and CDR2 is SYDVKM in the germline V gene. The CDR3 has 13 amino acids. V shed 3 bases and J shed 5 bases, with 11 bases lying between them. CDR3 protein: CASSLGRVDEQYF. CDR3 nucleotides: TGTGCCAGCAGTTTGGGGAGAGTCGACGAGCAGTACTTC.

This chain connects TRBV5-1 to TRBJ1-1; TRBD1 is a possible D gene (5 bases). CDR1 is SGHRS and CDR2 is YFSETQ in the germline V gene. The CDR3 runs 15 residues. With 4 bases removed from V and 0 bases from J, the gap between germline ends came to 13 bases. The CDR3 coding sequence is TGCGCCAGCAGCCTCCCGGGAGGGGTGAACACTGAAGCTTTCTTT. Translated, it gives CASSLPGGVNTEAFF.

The CDR3 is CATSPRGGGYEQYF. DNA of the CDR3: TGTGCCACCAGCCCCCGCGGGGGGGGCTACGAGCAGTACTTC. The chain links TRBV15 to TRBJ2-7; 9 bases fit TRBD2. V lost 5 bases to trimming and J lost 3 bases; unmatched junction nucleotides: 5. Germline V gene lookup returns CDR1 LNHNV and CDR2 YYDKDF (reference sequence). The CDR3 contains 14 residues.

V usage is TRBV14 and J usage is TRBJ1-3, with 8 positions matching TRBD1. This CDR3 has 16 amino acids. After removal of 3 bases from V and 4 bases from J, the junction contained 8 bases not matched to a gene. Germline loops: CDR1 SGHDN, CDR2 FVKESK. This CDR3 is CASSHGQGAAGNTIYF. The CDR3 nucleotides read TGTGCCAGCAGCCATGGACAGGGAGCGGCCGGAAACACCATATATTTT.

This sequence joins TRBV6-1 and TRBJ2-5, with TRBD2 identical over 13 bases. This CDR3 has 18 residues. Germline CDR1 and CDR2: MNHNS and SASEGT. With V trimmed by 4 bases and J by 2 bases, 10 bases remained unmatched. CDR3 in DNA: TGTGCCAGCAGTGGGGGAACCTGGGGACTAGCGGGACAAGAGACCCAGTACTTC. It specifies CASSGGTWGLAGQETQYF.

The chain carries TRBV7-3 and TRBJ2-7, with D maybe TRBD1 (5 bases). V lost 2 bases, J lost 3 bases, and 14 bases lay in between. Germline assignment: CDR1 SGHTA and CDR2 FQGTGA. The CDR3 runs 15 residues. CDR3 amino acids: CASSLGAGGLYEQYF. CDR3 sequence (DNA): TGTGCCAGCAGCTTAGGGGCAGGCGGCCTCTACGAGCAGTACTTC.

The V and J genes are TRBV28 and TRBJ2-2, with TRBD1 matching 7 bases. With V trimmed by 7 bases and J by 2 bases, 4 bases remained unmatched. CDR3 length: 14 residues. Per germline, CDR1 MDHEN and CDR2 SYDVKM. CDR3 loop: CASKGQLNTGELFF. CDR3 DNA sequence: TGTGCCAGCAAGGGACAGCTTAACACCGGGGAGCTGTTTTTT.